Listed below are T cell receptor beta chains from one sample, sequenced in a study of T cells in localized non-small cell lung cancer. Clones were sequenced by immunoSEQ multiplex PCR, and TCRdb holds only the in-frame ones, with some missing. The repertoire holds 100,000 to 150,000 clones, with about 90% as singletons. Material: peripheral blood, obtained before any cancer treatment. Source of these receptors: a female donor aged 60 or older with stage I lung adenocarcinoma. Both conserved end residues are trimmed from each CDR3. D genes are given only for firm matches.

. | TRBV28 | ASSLTSGWSEQY
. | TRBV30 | ACEQGPPSYEQY
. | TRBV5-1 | ASSLGAGNSGANVLT
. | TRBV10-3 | AISSGSGFYGYT
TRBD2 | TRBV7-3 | ASSLGPAGPDTQY
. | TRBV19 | ASSIGSWGEQF
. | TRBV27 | ASSLIGFDTDTQY
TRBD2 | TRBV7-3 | ASSFTGGSSYNEQF
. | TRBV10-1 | ASSLTGNTEAF
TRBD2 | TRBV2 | ASNRGGSYHEQF
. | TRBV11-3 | ASSLRGTNTGELF
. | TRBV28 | ASSLTVPGYT
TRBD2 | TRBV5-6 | ASSLAGLAGGRTGELF
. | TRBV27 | ASREGRWTDTQY
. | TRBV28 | ASSPGGARQETQY
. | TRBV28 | ASSLFRTEHYGYT
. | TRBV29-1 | SVAGTNYGTQY
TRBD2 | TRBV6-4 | ASSEVGGRGTSEQY
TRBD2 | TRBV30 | AWSVLSGRASDEQF
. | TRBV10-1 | ASSESGGQETQY
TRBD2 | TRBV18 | ASSQPGRGDHEQY
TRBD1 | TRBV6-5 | ASSRGGTGNTIY
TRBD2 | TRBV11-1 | ASSSGLARIYEQY
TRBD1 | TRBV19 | ASLPSGTGVTGELF
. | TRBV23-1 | ASSQWAPRDSEEVNEQF
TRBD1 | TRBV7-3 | ASAAGETGVQETQY
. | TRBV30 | AHRGAGRETQY
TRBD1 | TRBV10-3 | AISEFVTGGYGYT
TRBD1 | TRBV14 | ASSQVTGTGGSQY
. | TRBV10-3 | AIMASSGSYEQY
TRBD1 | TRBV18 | ASSPLDRGGGAGELF
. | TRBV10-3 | AIRPAEANYGYT
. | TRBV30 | AWSVRPYESPQH
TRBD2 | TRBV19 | ASGLAGKQANTGELF
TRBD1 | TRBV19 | ASSTGQAGYSNQPQH
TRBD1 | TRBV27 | ATRKPGQNQPQH
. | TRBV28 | ASTLQETQY
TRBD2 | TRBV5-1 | ASSLAASGSRYEQY
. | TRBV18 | ASSPNVWAGKDQPQH
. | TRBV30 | AWSGPELYYGYT
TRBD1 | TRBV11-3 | ASSLQGEGELF